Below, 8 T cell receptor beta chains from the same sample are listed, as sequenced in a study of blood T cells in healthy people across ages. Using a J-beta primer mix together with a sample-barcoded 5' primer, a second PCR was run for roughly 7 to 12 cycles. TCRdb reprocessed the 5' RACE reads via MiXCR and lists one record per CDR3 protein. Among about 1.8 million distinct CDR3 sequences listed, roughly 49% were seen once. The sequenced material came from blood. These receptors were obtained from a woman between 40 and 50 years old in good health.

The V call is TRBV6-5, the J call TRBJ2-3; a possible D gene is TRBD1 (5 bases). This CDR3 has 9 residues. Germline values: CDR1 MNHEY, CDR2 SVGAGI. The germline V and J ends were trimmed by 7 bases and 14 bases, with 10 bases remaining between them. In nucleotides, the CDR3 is TGTGCCAGCATCCAGGGCTTGTATTTT. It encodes CASIQGLYF.

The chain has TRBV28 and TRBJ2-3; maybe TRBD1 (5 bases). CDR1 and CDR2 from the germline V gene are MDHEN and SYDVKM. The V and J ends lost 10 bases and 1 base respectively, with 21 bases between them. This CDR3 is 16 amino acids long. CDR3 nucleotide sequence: TGTGCCACCTTGAACCAGGGATTTGTTGGCACAGATACGCAGTATTTT. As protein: CATLNQGFVGTDTQYF.

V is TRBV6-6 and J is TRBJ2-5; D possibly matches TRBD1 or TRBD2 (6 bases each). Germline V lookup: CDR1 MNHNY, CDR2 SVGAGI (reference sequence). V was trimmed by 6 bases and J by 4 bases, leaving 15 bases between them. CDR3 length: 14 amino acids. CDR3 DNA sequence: TGTGCCAGCAGCCACAGGGAGGTGAGAGAGACCCAGTACTTC. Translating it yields CASSHREVRETQYF.

The CDR3 loop reads CASSRGPFYGYTF. Written as DNA, the CDR3 is TGCGCCAGCAGCCGCGGACCCTTCTATGGCTACACCTTC. The V call is TRBV4-3, the J call TRBJ1-2; no firm D call. The germline gives CDR1 LGHNA, CDR2 YSLEER. V lost 4 bases and J lost 4, with 10 bases in between. This CDR3 spans 13 amino acids.

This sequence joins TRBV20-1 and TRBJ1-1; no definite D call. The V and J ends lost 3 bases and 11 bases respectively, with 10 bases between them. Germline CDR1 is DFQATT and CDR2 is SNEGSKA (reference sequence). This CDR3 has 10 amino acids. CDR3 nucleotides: TGCAGTGCTAGCGGACGTGTCGCTTTCTTT. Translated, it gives CSASGRVAFF.

CDR3 loop: CASSNQQGSEQYF. CDR3 nucleotides: TGTGCCAGCAGTAATCAACAGGGGTCCGAGCAGTACTTC. The chain links TRBV6-5 to TRBJ2-7, with TRBD1 identical over 7 bases. CDR1 and CDR2 from the germline V gene are MNHEY and SVGAGI. V was pared by 5 bases and J by 6 bases, with 7 bases of the junction left unmatched. CDR3 length: 13 amino acids.

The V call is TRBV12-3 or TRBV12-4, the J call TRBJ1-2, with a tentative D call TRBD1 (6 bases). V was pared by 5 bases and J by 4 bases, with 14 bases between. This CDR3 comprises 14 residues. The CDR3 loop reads CASSLEGDIYGYTF. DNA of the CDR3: TGTGCCAGCAGTCTCGAAGGGGACATCTATGGCTACACCTTC.

The CDR3, as DNA: TGCAGTGCTAGCAGCCCGGGGGCTGTTAGCACAGATACGCAGTATTTT. It translates to CSASSPGAVSTDTQYF. V is TRBV20-1 and J is TRBJ2-3; possibly TRBD1 or TRBD2 for D (6 bases each). CDR1 is DFQATT and CDR2 is SNEGSKA in the germline V gene (reference sequence). CDR3 length: 16 residues. V was pared by 3 bases and J by 0 bases, with 16 bases between.